This T cell receptor beta chain was documented in a study of blood T cell repertoires in COVID-19. In the study overall: Samples of COVID-19 (acute and convalescent) were obtained from the United States, Italy and Spain.

The method was immunoSEQ multiplex PCR; TCRdb's version includes in-frame clones alone and lacks a portion of them. This sample yields more than 200,000 clones, of which about 88% are seen a single time; approximately 1.5% belongs to the top ten. This CDR3 region has 13 residues. Germline V gene lookup returns CDR1 KGHSH and CDR2 LQKENI. V was pared by 8 bases and J by 4 bases, with 11 bases between. Sequencing used PBMCs or T cells enriched from blood (not recorded which). The source is a woman aged 45-65 years who had recovered from COVID-19. This sequence joins TRBV18 and TRBJ1-4; D is perhaps TRBD1 (6 bases). Written as DNA, the CDR3 is TGTGCCAGCGCAGGGGACCTTAATGAAAAACTGTTTTTT. This gives the protein CASAGDLNEKLFF.